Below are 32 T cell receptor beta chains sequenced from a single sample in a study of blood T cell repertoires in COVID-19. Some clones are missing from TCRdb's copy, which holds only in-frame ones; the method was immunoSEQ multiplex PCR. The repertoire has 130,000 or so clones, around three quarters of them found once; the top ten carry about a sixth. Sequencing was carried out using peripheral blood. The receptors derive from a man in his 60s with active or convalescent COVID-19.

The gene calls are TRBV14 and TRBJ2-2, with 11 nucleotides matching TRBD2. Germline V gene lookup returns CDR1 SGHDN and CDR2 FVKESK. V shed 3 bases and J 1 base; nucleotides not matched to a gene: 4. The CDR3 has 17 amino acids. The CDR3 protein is CASSHDLAGGNTGELFF. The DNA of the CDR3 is TGTGCCAGCAGCCACGATCTAGCGGGAGGGAACACCGGGGAGCTGTTTTTT.

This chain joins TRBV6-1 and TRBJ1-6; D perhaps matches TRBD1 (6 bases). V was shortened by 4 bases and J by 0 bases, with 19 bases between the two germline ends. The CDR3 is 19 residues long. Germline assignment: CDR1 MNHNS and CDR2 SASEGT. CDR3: CASSATGGLGSSYNSPLHF. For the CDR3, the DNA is TGTGCCAGCAGTGCGACGGGGGGGCTCGGAAGCTCCTATAATTCACCCCTCCACTTT.

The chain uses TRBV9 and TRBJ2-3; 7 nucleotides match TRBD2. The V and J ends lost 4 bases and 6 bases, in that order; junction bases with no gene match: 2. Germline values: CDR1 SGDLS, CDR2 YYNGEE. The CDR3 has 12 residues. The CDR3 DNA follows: TGTGCCAGCAGCCTGGGGGGGGATACGCAGTATTTT. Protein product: CASSLGGDTQYF.

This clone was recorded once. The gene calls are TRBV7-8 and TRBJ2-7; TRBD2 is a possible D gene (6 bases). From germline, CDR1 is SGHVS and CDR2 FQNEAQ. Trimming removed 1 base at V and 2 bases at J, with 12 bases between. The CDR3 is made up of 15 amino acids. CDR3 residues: CASSLVGGNTYEQYF. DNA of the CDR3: TGTGCCAGCAGCTTAGTCGGGGGAAACACCTACGAGCAGTACTTC.

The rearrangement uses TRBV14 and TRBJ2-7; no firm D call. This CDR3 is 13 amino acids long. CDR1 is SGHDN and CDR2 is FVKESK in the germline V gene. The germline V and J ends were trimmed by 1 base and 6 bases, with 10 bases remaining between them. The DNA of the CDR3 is TGTGCCAGCAGCCAAGCTAGAGTTGGCGAGCAGTACTTC. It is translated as CASSQARVGEQYF.

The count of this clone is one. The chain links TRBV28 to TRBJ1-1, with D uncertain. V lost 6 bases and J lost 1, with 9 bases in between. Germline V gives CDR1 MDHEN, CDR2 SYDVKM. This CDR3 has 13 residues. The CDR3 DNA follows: TGTGCCAGCAGCCCCCGCGGGAACACTGAAGCTTTCTTT. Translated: CASSPRGNTEAFF.

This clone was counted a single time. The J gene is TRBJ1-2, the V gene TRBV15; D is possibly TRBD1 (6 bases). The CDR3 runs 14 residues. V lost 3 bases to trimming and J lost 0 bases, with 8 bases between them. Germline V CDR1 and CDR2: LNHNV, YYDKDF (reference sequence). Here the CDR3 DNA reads TGTGCCACCAGCAGGGACAGATCTAACTATGGCTACACCTTC. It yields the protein CATSRDRSNYGYTF. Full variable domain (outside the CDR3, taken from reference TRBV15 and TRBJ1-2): DAMVIQNPRYQVTQFGKPVTLSCSQTLNHNVMYWYQQKSSQAPKLLFHYYDKDFNNEADTPDNFQSRRPNTSFCFLDIRSPGLGDTAMYLCATSRDRSNYGYTFGSGTRLTVV.

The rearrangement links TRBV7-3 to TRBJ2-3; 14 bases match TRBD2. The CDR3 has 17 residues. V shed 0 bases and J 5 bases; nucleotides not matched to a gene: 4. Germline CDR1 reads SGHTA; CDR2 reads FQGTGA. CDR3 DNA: TGTGCCAGCAGCTTAACGGGGACTAGCGGGAGTATAGATACGCAGTATTTT. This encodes CASSLTGTSGSIDTQYF.

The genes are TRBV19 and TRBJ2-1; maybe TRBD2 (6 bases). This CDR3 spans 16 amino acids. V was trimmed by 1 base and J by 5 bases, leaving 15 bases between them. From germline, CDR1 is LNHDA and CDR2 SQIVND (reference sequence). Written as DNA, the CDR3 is TGTGCCAGTAGTATAGGGGGGACTGATGTTAACAATGAGCAGTTCTTC. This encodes CASSIGGTDVNNEQFF.

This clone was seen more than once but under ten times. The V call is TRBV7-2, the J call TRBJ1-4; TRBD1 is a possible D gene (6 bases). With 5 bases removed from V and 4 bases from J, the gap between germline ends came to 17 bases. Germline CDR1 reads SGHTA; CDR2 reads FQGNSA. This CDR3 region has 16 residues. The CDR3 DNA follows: TGTGCCAGCAGCCCCGAGAGCGGCAGGGGTAATGAAAAACTGTTTTTT. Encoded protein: CASSPESGRGNEKLFF.

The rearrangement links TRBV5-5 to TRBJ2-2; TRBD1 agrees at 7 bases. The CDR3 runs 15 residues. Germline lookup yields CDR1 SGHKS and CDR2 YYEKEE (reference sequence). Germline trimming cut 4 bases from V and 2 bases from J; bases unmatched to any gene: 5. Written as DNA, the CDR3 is TGTGCCAGCAGCCTGACAGGGCCTAACACCGGGGAGCTGTTTTTT. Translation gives CASSLTGPNTGELFF.

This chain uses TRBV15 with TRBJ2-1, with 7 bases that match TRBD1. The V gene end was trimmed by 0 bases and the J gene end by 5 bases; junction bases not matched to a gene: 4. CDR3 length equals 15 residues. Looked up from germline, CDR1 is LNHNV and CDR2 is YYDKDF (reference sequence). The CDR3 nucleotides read TGTGCCACCAGCAGAGAGACAGGGATCCACAATGAGCAGTTCTTC. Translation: CATSRETGIHNEQFF.

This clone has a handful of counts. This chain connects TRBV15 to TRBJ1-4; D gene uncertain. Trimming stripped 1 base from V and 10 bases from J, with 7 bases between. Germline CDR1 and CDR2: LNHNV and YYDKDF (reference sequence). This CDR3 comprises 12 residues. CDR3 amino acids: CATSRGIGKLFF. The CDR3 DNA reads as TGTGCCACCAGCAGAGGCATCGGAAAACTGTTTTTT. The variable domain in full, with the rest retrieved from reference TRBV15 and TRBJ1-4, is DAMVIQNPRYQVTQFGKPVTLSCSQTLNHNVMYWYQQKSSQAPKLLFHYYDKDFNNEADTPDNFQSRRPNTSFCFLDIRSPGLGDTAMYLCATSRGIGKLFFGSGTQLSVL.

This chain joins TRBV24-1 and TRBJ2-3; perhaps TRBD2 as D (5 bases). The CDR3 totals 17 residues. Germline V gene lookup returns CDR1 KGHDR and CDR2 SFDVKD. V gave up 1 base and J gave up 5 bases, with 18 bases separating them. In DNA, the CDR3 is TGTGCCACCAGTGATTTTGGCAGTACGGGGTTGGGAGATACGCAGTATTTT. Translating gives CATSDFGSTGLGDTQYF.

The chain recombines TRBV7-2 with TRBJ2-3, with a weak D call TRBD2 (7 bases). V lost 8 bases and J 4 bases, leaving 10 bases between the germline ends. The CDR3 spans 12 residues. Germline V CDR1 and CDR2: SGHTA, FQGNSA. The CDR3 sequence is CASEGGADTQYF. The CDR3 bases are TGTGCCAGCGAAGGGGGGGCAGATACGCAGTATTTT.

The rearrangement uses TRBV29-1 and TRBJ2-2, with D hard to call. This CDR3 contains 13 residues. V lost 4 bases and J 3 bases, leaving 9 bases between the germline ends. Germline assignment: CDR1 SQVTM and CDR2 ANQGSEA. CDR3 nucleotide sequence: TGCAGCGTTGCCTTATTTGACACCGGGGAGCTGTTTTTT. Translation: CSVALFDTGELFF.

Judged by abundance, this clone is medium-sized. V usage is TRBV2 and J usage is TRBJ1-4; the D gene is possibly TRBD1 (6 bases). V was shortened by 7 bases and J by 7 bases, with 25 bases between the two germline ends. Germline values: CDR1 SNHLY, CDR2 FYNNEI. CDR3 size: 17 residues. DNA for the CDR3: TGTGCCAGCAACGAATACCGACTGACAGGCGAGGGTGAAAAACTGTTTTTT. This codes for CASNEYRLTGEGEKLFF.

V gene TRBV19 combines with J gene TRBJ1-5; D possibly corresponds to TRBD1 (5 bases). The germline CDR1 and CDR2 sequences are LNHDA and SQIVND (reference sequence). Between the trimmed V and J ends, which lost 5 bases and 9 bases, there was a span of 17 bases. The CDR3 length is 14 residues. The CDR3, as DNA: TGTGCCAGTAGTCCTCAGGGTGGCCATGGGCCCCAGCATTTT. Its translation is CASSPQGGHGPQHF.

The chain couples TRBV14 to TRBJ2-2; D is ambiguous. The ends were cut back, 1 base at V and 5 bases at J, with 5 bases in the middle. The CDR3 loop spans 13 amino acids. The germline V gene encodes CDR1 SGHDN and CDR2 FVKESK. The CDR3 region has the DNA TGTGCCAGCAGCCAAGTACGGACCGGGGAGCTGTTTTTT. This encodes CASSQVRTGELFF.

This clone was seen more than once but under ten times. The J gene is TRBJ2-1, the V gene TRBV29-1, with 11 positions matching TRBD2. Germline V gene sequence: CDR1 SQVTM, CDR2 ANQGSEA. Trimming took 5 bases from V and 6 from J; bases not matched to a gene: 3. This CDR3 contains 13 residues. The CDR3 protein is CSVILAGVNEQFF. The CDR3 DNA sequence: TGCAGCGTTATACTAGCGGGAGTCAATGAGCAGTTCTTC.

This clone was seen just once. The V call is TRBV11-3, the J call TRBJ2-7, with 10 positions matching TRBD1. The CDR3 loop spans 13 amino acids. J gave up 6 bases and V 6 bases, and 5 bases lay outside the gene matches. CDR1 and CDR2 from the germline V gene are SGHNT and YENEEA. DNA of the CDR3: TGTGCCAGCAGTCGGACAGGGGGAGGCGAGCAGTACTTC. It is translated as CASSRTGGGEQYF.

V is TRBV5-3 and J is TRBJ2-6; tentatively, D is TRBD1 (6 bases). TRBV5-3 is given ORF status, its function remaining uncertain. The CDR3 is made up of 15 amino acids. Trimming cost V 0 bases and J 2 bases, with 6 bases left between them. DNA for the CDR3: TGTGCCAGAAGCTTGGCAGGGGCTGGGGCCAACGTCCTGACTTTC. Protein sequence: CARSLAGAGANVLTF.

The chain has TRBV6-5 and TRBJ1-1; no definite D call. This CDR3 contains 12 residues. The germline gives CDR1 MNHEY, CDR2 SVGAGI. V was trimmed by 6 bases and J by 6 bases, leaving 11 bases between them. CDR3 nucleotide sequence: TGTGCCAGCAGCCTCGGGTCCTCTGAAGCTTTCTTT. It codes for CASSLGSSEAFF.

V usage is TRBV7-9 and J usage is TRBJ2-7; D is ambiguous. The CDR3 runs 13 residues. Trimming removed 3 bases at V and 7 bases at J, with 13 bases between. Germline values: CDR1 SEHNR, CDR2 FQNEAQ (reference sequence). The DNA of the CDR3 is TGTGCCAGCAGCTTTCTCCCCCCCGCGGAGCAGTACTTC. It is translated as CASSFLPPAEQYF.

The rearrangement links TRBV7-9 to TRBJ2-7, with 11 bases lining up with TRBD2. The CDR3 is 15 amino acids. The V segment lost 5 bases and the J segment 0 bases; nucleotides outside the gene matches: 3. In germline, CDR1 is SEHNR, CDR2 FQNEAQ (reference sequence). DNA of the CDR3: TGTGCCAGCAGCCCTAGCGGGAGGAGCTCCTACGAGCAGTACTTC. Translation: CASSPSGRSSYEQYF.

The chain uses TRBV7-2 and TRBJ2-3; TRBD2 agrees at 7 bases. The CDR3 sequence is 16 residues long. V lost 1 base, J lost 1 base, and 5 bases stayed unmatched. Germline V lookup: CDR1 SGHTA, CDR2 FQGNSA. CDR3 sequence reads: CASSLGNLAGTDTQYF. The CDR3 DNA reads TGTGCCAGCAGCTTAGGAAATCTAGCGGGCACAGATACGCAGTATTTT.

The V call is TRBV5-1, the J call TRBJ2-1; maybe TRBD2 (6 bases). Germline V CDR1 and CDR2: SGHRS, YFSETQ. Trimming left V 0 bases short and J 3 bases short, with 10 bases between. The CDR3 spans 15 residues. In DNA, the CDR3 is TGCGCCAGCAGCTTGGGCGCGGGAAGCTACAATGAGCAGTTCTTC. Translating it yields CASSLGAGSYNEQFF.

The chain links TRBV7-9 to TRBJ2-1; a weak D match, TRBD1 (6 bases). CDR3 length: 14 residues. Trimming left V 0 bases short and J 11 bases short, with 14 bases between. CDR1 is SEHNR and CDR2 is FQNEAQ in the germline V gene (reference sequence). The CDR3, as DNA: TGTGCCAGCAGCTTAGCCCAGGGGACGGTAAAGCAGTTCTTC. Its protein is CASSLAQGTVKQFF.

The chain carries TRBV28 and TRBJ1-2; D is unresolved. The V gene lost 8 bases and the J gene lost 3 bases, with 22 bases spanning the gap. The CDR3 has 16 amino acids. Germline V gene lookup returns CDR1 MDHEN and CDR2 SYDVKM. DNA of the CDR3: TGTGCCAGCTCTCCGGCGGGAAACGGGGAGGACTATGGCTACACCTTC. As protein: CASSPAGNGEDYGYTF.

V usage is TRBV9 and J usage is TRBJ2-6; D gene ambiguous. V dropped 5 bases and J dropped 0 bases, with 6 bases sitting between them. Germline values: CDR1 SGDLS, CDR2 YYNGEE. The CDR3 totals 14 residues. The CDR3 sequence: CASSSFSGANVLTF. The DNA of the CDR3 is TGTGCCAGCAGTAGTTTCTCTGGGGCCAACGTCCTGACTTTC.

DNA for the CDR3: TGTGCCAGCAGGGGGCTAGTCTCCTACAATGAGCAGTTCTTC. Its translation is CASRGLVSYNEQFF. The chain links TRBV5-8 to TRBJ2-1; perhaps TRBD1 as D (5 bases). The CDR3 has 14 residues. Trimming stripped 5 bases from V and 0 bases from J, with 9 bases between. Per germline, CDR1 SGHTS and CDR2 YDEGEE. The full variable domain, with the rest looked up from reference TRBV5-8 and TRBJ2-1, is EAGVTQSPTHLIKTRGQQATLRCSPISGHTSVYWYQQALGLGLQFLLWYDEGEERNRGNFPPRFSGRQFPNYSSELNVNALELEDSALYLCASRGLVSYNEQFFGPGTRLTVL.

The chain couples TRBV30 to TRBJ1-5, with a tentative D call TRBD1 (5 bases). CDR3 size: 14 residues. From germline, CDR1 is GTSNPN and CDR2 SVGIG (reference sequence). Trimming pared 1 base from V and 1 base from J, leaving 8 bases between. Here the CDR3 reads CAWSAQVSNQPQHF. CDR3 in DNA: TGTGCCTGGAGTGCACAGGTGAGCAATCAGCCCCAGCATTTT.